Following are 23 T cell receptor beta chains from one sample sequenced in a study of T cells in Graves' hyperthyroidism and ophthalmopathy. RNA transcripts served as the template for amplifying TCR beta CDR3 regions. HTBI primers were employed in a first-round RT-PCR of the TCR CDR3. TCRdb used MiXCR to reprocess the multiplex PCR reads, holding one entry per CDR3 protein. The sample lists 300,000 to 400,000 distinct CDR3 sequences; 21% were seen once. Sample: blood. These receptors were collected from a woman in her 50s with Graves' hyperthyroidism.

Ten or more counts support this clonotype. CDR3 sequence (DNA): TGTGCCAGCATCCGCAGCTTTCTGGACACTGAAGCTTTCTTT. Amino acids: CASIRSFLDTEAFF. The chain joins TRBV2 to TRBJ1-1, with unresolved D. CDR3 length: 14 residues. Germline CDR1 SNHLY, CDR2 FYNNEI. Trimming shortened V by 7 bases and J by 3 bases, and 15 bases separated the two germline ends.

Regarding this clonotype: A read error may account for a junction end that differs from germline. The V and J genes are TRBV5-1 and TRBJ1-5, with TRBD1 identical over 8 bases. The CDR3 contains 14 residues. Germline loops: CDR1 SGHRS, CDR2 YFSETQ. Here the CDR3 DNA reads TGCACCAGCAGCTTGGGACAGGGCAATCAGCCCCAGCATTTT. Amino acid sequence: CTSSLGQGNQPQHF.

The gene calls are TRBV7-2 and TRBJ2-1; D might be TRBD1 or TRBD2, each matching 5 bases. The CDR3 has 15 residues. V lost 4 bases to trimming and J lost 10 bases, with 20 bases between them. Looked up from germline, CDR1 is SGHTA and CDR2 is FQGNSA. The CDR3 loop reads CASSSGYRWGGEQFF. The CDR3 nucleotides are TGTGCCAGCAGCTCAGGATACCGCTGGGGCGGGGAGCAGTTCTTC.

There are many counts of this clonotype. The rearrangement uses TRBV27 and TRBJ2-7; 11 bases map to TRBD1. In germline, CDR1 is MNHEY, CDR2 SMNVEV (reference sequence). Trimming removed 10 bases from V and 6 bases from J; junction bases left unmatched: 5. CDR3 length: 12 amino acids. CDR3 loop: CAIRTGGGEQYF. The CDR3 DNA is TGTGCCATCAGGACAGGGGGCGGCGAGCAGTACTTC.

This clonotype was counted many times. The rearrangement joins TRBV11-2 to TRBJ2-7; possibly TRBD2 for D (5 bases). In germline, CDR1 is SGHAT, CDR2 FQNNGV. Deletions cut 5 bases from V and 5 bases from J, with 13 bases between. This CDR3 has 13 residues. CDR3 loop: CASSPRTSHEQYF. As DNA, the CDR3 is TGTGCCAGCAGCCCGAGGACTTCGCACGAGCAGTACTTC.

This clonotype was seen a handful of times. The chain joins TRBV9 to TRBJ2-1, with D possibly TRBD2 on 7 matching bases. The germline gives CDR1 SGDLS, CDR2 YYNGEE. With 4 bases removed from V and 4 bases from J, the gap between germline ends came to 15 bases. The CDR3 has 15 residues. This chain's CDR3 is CASSRGGINYNEQFF. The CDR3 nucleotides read TGTGCCAGCAGCCGCGGGGGCATTAATTACAATGAGCAGTTCTTC.

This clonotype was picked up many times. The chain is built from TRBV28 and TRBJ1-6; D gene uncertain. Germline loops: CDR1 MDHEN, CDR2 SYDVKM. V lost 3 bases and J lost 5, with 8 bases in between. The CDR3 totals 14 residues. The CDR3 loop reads CASSLSVDNSPLHF. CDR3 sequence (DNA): TGTGCCAGCAGTTTGTCGGTGGATAATTCACCCCTCCACTTT. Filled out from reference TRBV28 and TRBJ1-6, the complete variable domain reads DVKVTQSSRYLVKRTGEKVFLECVQDMDHENMFWYRQDPGLGLRLIYFSYDVKMKEKGDIPEGYSVSREKKERFSLILESASTNQTSMYLCASSLSVDNSPLHFGNGTRLTVT.

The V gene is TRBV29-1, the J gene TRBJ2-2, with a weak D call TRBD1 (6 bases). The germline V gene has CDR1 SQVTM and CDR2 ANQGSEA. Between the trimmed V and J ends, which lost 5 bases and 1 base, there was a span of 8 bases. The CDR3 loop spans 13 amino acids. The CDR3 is CSVQGRNTGELFF. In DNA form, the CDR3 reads TGCAGCGTTCAGGGGAGGAACACCGGGGAGCTGTTTTTT.

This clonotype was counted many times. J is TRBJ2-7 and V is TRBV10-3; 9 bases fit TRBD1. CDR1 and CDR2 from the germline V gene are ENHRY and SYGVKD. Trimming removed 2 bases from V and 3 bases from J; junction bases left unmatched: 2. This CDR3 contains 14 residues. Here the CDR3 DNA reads TGTGCCATCAGTGAGGACAGGGGGGGCTACGAGCAGTACTTC. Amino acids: CAISEDRGGYEQYF.

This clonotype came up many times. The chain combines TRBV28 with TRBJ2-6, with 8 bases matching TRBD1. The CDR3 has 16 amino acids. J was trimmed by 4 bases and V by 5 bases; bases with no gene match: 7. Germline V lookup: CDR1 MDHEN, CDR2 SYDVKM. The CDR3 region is CASSSRDRNGANVLTF. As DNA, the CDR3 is TGTGCCAGCAGTAGCCGGGACAGGAACGGGGCCAACGTCCTGACTTTC.

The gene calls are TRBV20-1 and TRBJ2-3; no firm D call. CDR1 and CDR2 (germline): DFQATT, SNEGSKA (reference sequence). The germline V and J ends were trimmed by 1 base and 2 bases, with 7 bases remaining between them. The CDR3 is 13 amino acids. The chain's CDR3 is CSARGGFTDTQYF. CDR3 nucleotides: TGCAGTGCTAGAGGGGGTTTCACAGATACGCAGTATTTT.

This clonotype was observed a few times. CDR3 sequence (DNA): TGTGCCAGCAGCTTAAAGGGTCCTCTCTATGGCTACACCTTC. It translates to CASSLKGPLYGYTF. The chain is built from TRBV7-3 and TRBJ1-2; unclear D gene. From germline, CDR1 is SGHTA and CDR2 FQGTGA. The CDR3 has 14 amino acids. Trimming cost V 1 base and J 4 bases, with 10 bases left between them.

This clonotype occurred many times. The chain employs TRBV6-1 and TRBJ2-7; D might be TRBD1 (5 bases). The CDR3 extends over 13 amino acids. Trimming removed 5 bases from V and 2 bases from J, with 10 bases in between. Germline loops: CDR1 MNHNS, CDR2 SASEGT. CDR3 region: CASSLQDTYEQYF. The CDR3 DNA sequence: TGTGCCAGCAGTTTACAGGATACCTACGAGCAGTACTTC.

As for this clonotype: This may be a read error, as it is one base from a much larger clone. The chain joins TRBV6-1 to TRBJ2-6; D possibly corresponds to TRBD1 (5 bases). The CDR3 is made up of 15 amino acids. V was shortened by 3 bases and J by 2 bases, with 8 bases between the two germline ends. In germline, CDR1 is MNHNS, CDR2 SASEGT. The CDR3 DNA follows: TGTGCCAGCAGTGATAAACAGGCTGGGGCCAACGTCCTGACTTTC. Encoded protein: CASSDKQAGANVLTF.

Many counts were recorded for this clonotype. CDR3 sequence reads: CATSGGGGYGYTF. CDR3 DNA sequence: TGTGCCACCAGTGGCGGGGGCGGGTATGGCTACACCTTC. This rearrangement joins TRBV24-1 to TRBJ1-2; weak D call: TRBD1 (6 bases). Trimming took off 5 bases at V and 5 bases at J, with 11 bases between the two ends. This CDR3 region has 13 residues. CDR1 is KGHDR, CDR2 SFDVKD, per germline.

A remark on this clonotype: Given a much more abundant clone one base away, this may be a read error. As DNA, the CDR3 is TGTGCCAGCAGCTTAAACAGGGGGCCTCCCATTCAGTACTTC. Its translation is CASSLNRGPPIQYF. The gene calls are TRBV11-2 and TRBJ2-4; 9 positions match TRBD1. The V gene end was trimmed by 2 bases and the J gene end by 9 bases; junction bases not matched to a gene: 5. The CDR3 covers 14 residues. CDR1 and CDR2 (germline): SGHAT, FQNNGV.

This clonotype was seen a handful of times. CDR3 DNA sequence: TGCAGTGCTACCCGAGGGGGGAACACTAATGAAAAACTGTTTTTT. Encoded protein: CSATRGGNTNEKLFF. V and J are TRBV20-1 and TRBJ1-4; TRBD1 is a possible D gene (6 bases). Trimming pared 4 bases from V and 2 bases from J, leaving 14 bases between. The CDR3 is made up of 15 amino acids. CDR1 and CDR2 (germline): DFQATT, SNEGSKA (reference sequence).

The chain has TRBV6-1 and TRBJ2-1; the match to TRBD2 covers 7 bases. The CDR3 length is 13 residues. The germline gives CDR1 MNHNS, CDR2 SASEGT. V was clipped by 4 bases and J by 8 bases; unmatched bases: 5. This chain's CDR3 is CASSVSGGDEQFF. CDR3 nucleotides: TGTGCCAGCAGTGTAAGTGGGGGGGATGAGCAGTTCTTC.

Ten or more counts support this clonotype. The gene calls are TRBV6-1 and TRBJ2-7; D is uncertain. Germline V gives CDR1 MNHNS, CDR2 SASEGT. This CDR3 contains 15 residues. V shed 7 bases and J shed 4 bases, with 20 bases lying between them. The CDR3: CASTPGPGESYEQYF. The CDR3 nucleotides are TGTGCCAGCACCCCTGGTCCAGGCGAGAGTTACGAGCAGTACTTC.

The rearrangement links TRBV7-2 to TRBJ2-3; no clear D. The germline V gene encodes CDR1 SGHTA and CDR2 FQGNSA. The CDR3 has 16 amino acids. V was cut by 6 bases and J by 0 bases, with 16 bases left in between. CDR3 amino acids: CASRKKHFYSTDTQYF. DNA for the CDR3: TGTGCCAGCAGAAAAAAGCATTTCTATAGCACAGATACGCAGTATTTT.

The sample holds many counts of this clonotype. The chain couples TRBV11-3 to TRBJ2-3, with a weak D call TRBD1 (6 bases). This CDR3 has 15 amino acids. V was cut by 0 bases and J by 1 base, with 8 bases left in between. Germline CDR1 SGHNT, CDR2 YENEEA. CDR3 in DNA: TGTGCCAGCAGCTTAGAACGACAGGGCACAGATACGCAGTATTTT. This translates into CASSLERQGTDTQYF.

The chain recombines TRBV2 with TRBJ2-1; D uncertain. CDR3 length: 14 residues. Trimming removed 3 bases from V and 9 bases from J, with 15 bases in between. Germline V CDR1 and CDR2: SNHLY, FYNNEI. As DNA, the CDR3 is TGTGCCAGCAGTGACGGTTACTTTCCCGGTGAGCAGTTCTTC. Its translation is CASSDGYFPGEQFF.

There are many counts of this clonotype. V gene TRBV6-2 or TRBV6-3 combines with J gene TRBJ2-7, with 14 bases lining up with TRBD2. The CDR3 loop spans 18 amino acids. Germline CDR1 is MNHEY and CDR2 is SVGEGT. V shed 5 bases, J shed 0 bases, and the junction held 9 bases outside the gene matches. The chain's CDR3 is CASSQMGTSGGFSYEQYF. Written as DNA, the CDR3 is TGTGCCAGCAGTCAGATGGGGACTAGCGGGGGTTTCTCCTACGAGCAGTACTTC.